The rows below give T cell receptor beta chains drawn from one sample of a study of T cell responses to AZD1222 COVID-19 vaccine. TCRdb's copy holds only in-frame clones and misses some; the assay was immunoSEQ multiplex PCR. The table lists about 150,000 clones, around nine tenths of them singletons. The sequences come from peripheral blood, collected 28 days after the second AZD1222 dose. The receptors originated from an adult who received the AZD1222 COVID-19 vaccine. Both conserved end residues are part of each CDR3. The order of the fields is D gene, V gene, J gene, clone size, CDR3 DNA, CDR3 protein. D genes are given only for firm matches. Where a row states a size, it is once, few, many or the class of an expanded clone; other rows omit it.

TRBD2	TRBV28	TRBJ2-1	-	TGTGCCAGCAGCAGCGGGAGGTACTATGAGCAGTTCTTC	CASSSGRYYEQFF
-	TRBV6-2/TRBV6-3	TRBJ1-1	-	TGTGCCAGCAGTCCCGGTCCGGGAAAAGCTTTCTTT	CASSPGPGKAFF
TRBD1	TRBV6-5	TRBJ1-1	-	TGTGCCAGCAGTTTCGACAGGGGACTGAACACTGAAGCTTTCTTT	CASSFDRGLNTEAFF
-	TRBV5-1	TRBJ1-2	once	TGCGCCAGCAGCTTGGAGGGCTATGGCTACACCTTC	CASSLEGYGYTF
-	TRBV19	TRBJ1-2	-	TGTGCCAGTAGTCCCAGACAAAGAAGGGGCTACACCTTC	CASSPRQRRGYTF
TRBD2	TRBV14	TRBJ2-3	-	TGTGCCAGCAGCCAAGTTAGCGGGGTTAGCACAGATACGCAGTATTTT	CASSQVSGVSTDTQYF
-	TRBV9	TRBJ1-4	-	TGTGCCAGCAGCGTGGAGGCCCGAAGCGGGGAAAAACTGTTTTTT	CASSVEARSGEKLFF
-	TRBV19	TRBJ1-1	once	TGTGCCAGTACCCTCGCTGGGGGTTCCGTGGGCACTGAAGCTTTCTTT	CASTLAGGSVGTEAFF
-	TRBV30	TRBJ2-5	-	TGTGCCTGGAGTAGAAGGTTCGGCGAGACCCAGTACTTC	CAWSRRFGETQYF
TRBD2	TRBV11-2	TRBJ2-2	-	TGTGCCAGCAGTACAGGGACTAGCGGGACCGGGGAGCTGTTTTTT	CASSTGTSGTGELFF
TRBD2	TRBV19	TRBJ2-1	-	TGTGCCAGTATCCCACTAGCGGGAGGGCCACTTCGGCAGTTCTTC	CASIPLAGGPLRQFF
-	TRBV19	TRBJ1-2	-	TGTGCCAGTAGTATTAGTGCAGGGAGAGGTGGCTACACCTTC	CASSISAGRGGYTF
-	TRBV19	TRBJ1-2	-	TGTGCCAGTAGTCAAGCCACCTACTCTAACTATGGCTACACCTTC	CASSQATYSNYGYTF
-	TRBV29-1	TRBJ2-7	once	TGCAGCGTTCGTGTAGGGTTCTACGAGCAGTACTTC	CSVRVGFYEQYF
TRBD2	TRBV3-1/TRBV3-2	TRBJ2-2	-	TGTGCCAGCAGCCAAGATGAGCGGGGGAACACCGGGGAGCTGTTTTTT	CASSQDERGNTGELFF
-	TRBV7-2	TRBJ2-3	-	TGTGCCAGCAGCTTAGGGGACCTGATTTACACAGATACGCAGTATTTT	CASSLGDLIYTDTQYF
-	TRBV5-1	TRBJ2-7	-	TGCGCCAGCAGCTTGGGGGGTACCTACGAGCAGTACTTC	CASSLGGTYEQYF
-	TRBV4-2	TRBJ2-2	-	TGTGCCAGCAGCGCCCTGGATTCGTGGACCGGGGAGCTGTTTTTT	CASSALDSWTGELFF
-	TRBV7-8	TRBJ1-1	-	TGTGCCAGCAGCTTTCTGGGGGAAGGGCGCACTGAAGCTTTCTTT	CASSFLGEGRTEAFF
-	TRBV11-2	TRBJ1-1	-	TGTGCCAGCAGCTTAGAGTTTGGGGCGAGGAACACTGAAGCTTTCTTT	CASSLEFGARNTEAFF
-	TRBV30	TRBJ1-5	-	TGTGCCTGGAGTGAGGGGACGGGCAATCAGCCCCAGCATTTT	CAWSEGTGNQPQHF
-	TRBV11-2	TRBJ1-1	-	TGTGCCAGCAGCCGCGCGGCACAGATGAACACTGAAGCTTTCTTT	CASSRAAQMNTEAFF
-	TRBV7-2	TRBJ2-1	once	TGTGCCAGCAGCTTAGCGGTAAGCGGGTACAATGAGCAGTTCTTC	CASSLAVSGYNEQFF
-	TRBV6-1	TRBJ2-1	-	TGTGCCAGCAGTGAAAGAGAGTATAGCTCCTACAATGAGCAGTTCTTC	CASSEREYSSYNEQFF
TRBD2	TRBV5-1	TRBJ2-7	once	TGCGCCAGCAGCGCCGGACTAGCGGGAGGCCACCGCTACGAGCAGTACTTC	CASSAGLAGGHRYEQYF